The 27 T cell receptor beta chains reported below all come from one sample, sequenced in a study of blood T cell repertoires in COVID-19 (dated by TCRdb to the early 2020s). The protocol used for the library was the immunoSEQ multiplex PCR assay. Entries here come from immuneACCESS through TCRdb and include only in-frame sequences with V and J called. Some clones fail to appear in such tables; in the studies checked, an unresolved V gene covers under half of the shortfall, and the cause of the remainder is unknown. The sample table holds tens of thousands of clones, of which roughly 80% were seen once. The ten largest clones take up roughly 4.5% of the sample. The source material was peripheral blood. The receptors originated from a woman aged 60-75 years with acute or convalescent COVID-19.

The chain is built from TRBV6-5 and TRBJ2-1; 8 bases are shared with TRBD1. J gave up 7 bases and V 5 bases, and 10 bases lay outside the gene matches. Germline V gene sequence: CDR1 MNHEY, CDR2 SVGAGI. The CDR3 is made up of 15 amino acids. The DNA of the CDR3 is TGTGCCAGCAGTAACCTCGGACAGGGTAGGAATGAGCAGTTCTTC. It translates to CASSNLGQGRNEQFF.

The rearrangement joins TRBV24-1 to TRBJ1-1; 8 nucleotides line up with TRBD1. Per the germline V gene, CDR1 is KGHDR and CDR2 is SFDVKD. The CDR3 is made up of 16 amino acids. Losses at the gene ends were 2 bases for V and 0 bases for J; bases not matched to a gene: 4. The CDR3 DNA sequence: TGTGCCACCAGTGATTCAGGACAGGGACTGAACACTGAAGCTTTCTTT. Amino acids: CATSDSGQGLNTEAFF.

This clone was detected a few times. The chain recombines TRBV24-1 with TRBJ2-7, with 7 bases identical to TRBD1. The CDR3 is made up of 16 amino acids. V shed 5 bases, J shed 2 bases, and the junction held 11 bases outside the gene matches. Germline CDR1 reads KGHDR; CDR2 reads SFDVKD. CDR3 region: CATSGTSTGATYEQYF. CDR3 bases: TGTGCCACCAGTGGAACCTCAACAGGGGCTACCTACGAGCAGTACTTC.

This chain joins TRBV7-2 and TRBJ1-4, with D unresolved. This CDR3 is 15 amino acids long. The germline V gene has CDR1 SGHTA and CDR2 FQGNSA. The V gene lost 1 base and the J gene lost 7 bases, with 13 bases spanning the gap. CDR3 coding DNA: TGTGCCAGCAGCTTAGTGCCCAACTGGGCTGAAAAACTGTTTTTT. It translates to CASSLVPNWAEKLFF.

The gene calls are TRBV10-3 and TRBJ1-1; D may be TRBD1 (5 bases). The CDR3 is 14 residues long. Germline CDR1 reads ENHRY; CDR2 reads SYGVKD. The ends were cut back, 8 bases at V and 3 bases at J, with 16 bases in the middle. In DNA form, the CDR3 reads TGTGCCATCTCACGCGGGGGAGGAGACACTGAAGCTTTCTTT. This translates into CAISRGGGDTEAFF.

The sample holds one count of this clone. This chain uses TRBV11-2 with TRBJ2-3, with a tentative D call TRBD1 (6 bases). The CDR3 has 12 residues. From germline, CDR1 is SGHAT and CDR2 FQNNGV. Trimming took 5 bases from V and 4 from J, leaving 7 bases between them. The CDR3 DNA reads as TGTGCCAGCAGCGGGGGCCCAGATACGCAGTATTTT. It yields the protein CASSGGPDTQYF.

The DNA of the CDR3 is TGTGCCAGCAGCTTGTCCGAAGGGGCTCCCCTGTGGGGCTACACCTTC. This gives the protein CASSLSEGAPLWGYTF. The chain couples TRBV7-9 to TRBJ1-2, with a possible D match to TRBD1 (5 bases). Per germline, CDR1 SEHNR and CDR2 FQNEAQ (reference sequence). Trimming pared 3 bases from V and 8 bases from J, leaving 22 bases between. The CDR3 loop spans 16 amino acids.

The rearrangement joins TRBV5-1 to TRBJ1-1, with D maybe TRBD1 (6 bases). Trimming cost V 0 bases and J 3 bases, with 18 bases left between them. The germline V gene has CDR1 SGHRS and CDR2 YFSETQ. This CDR3 spans 17 amino acids. CDR3 sequence (DNA): TGCGCCAGCAGCTTGGGGGCGGGGGGGCCTGGCCACACTGAAGCTTTCTTT. Its protein is CASSLGAGGPGHTEAFF.

This clone was observed once. CDR3 sequence reads: CASSGSGSNSPLHF. The CDR3 DNA reads as TGCGCCAGCAGTGGTTCGGGGTCTAATTCACCCCTCCACTTT. The rearrangement links TRBV10-1 to TRBJ1-6; D is ambiguous. Germline assignment: CDR1 WNHNN and CDR2 SYGVQD (reference sequence). V shed 4 bases and J shed 6 bases, with 10 bases lying between them. CDR3 length: 14 amino acids.

V and J are TRBV7-2 and TRBJ2-7, with D perhaps matching TRBD2 (6 bases). Deletions cut 6 bases from V and 3 bases from J, with 15 bases between. The CDR3 covers 14 residues. Germline V gene data show CDR1 as SGHTA and CDR2 as FQGNSA. The CDR3 sequence: CASRLGLANYEQYF. CDR3 DNA sequence: TGTGCCAGCAGGCTGGGACTCGCAAACTACGAGCAGTACTTC.

The rearrangement uses TRBV3-1 (or the pseudogene TRBV3-2) and TRBJ2-3, with D perhaps matching TRBD2 (5 bases). CDR3 size: 15 residues. The germline V gene has CDR1 LGHDT and CDR2 YNNKEL (reference sequence). V shed 1 base and J shed 1 base, with 9 bases lying between them. The CDR3, as DNA: TGTGCCAGCAGCCAAGCAGCGGCCCGCACAGATACGCAGTATTTT. This codes for CASSQAAARTDTQYF.

The CDR3 reads CASSYLGTPSSYEQYF. The CDR3 region has the DNA TGTGCCAGCAGCTATCTAGGCACACCAAGCTCCTACGAGCAGTACTTC. The J gene is TRBJ2-7, the V gene TRBV3-1 (or the pseudogene TRBV3-2); D is ambiguous. Germline V lookup: CDR1 LGHDT, CDR2 YNNKEL (reference sequence). The V end was cut by 5 bases, the J end by 0 bases, with 17 bases between. This CDR3 comprises 16 residues.

J is TRBJ1-6 and V is TRBV6-1; 8 positions agree with TRBD1. This CDR3 is built from 16 residues. The J segment lost 10 bases and the V segment lost 2 bases, leaving 10 bases of the junction unmatched. Germline assignment: CDR1 MNHNS and CDR2 SASEGT. The CDR3 reads CASSETGGNKASPLHF. The CDR3 bases are TGTGCCAGCAGTGAAACAGGGGGGAACAAGGCCTCACCCCTCCACTTT.

The V gene is TRBV2, the J gene TRBJ2-3; 16 positions match TRBD2. The V and J ends lost 6 bases and 1 base, in that order; junction bases with no gene match: 10. The CDR3 runs to 19 residues. Germline values: CDR1 SNHLY, CDR2 FYNNEI. The DNA for the CDR3 is TGTGCCAGCAGGACGGGACTAGCGGGGGGGGTAGGCCGCACAGATACGCAGTATTTT. It encodes CASRTGLAGGVGRTDTQYF. The entire variable domain, with the rest obtained from reference TRBV2 and TRBJ2-3, is as follows: EPEVTQTPSHQVTQMGQEVILRCVPISNHLYFYWYRQILGQKVEFLVSFYNNEISEKSEIFDDQFSVERPDGSNFTLKIRSTKLEDSAMYFCASRTGLAGGVGRTDTQYFGPGTRLTVL.

This chain uses TRBV24-1 with TRBJ2-3, with D possibly being TRBD1 (5 bases). The CDR3 covers 16 residues. V was trimmed by 1 base and J by 4 bases, leaving 14 bases between them. Per the germline V gene, CDR1 is KGHDR and CDR2 is SFDVKD. CDR3 residues: CATSDLGAHGADTQYF. The CDR3 DNA reads as TGTGCCACCAGTGATTTAGGGGCCCACGGTGCAGATACGCAGTATTTT.

V usage is TRBV13 and J usage is TRBJ1-2; 7 bases align to TRBD1. V was clipped by 5 bases and J by 6 bases; unmatched bases: 9. The CDR3 spans 14 residues. Germline loops: CDR1 PRHDT, CDR2 FYEKMQ (reference sequence). The DNA for the CDR3 is TGTGCCAGCAGCGGCGAGACAGGGATTCATGGCTACACCTTC. This codes for CASSGETGIHGYTF.

The chain is built from TRBV6-4 and TRBJ1-1; 7 bases fit TRBD1. The CDR3 extends over 14 amino acids. The germline CDR1 and CDR2 sequences are MRHNA and SNTAGT. The junction had 9 bases not matched to a gene; V was cut back by 6 bases and J by 5 bases. CDR3 in DNA: TGTGCCAGCAGCCGGACGGCCAGGGGGACTGAAGCTTTCTTT. Its protein product is CASSRTARGTEAFF.

This chain links TRBV6-5 with TRBJ2-7; TRBD2 matches at 9 bases. Germline lookup yields CDR1 MNHEY and CDR2 SVGAGI. The CDR3 is 15 amino acids. The ends lost 6 bases at V and 2 bases at J; junction bases unmatched: 8. CDR3 region: CASSTISGGTYEQYF. Here the CDR3 DNA reads TGTGCCAGCAGCACCATTAGCGGGGGAACCTACGAGCAGTACTTC.

Here the CDR3 DNA reads TGTGCCAGCAGGTCCAGGGGCTTTACTGGAAACACCATATATTTT. Translated: CASRSRGFTGNTIYF. V gene TRBV6-5 combines with J gene TRBJ1-3, with a possible D match to TRBD1 (6 bases). This CDR3 region has 15 residues. Trimming removed 6 bases at V and 2 bases at J, with 14 bases between. Germline V CDR1 and CDR2: MNHEY, SVGAGI.

The chain carries TRBV5-1 and TRBJ2-2; perhaps TRBD2 as D (5 bases). CDR3 length: 16 residues. The V and J ends lost 4 bases and 2 bases respectively, with 15 bases between them. CDR1 and CDR2 (germline): SGHRS, YFSETQ. The CDR3 nucleotides are TGCGCCAGCAGCCCGGGGATCTCGAGAAACACCGGGGAGCTGTTTTTT. This translates into CASSPGISRNTGELFF. Complete variable domain (other parts from reference TRBV5-1 and TRBJ2-2): KAGVTQTPRYLIKTRGQQVTLSCSPISGHRSVSWYQQTPGQGLQFLFEYFSETQRNKGNFPGRFSGRQFSNSRSEMNVSTLELGDSALYLCASSPGISRNTGELFFGEGSRLTVL.

The chain carries TRBV30 and TRBJ1-3; TRBD1 agrees at 8 bases. V was clipped by 5 bases and J by 7 bases; unmatched bases: 10. CDR3 size: 14 residues. The germline gives CDR1 GTSNPN, CDR2 SVGIG (reference sequence). The CDR3 spells CAWCDRDRRNTIYF. DNA for the CDR3: TGTGCCTGGTGTGACCGGGACAGGAGGAACACCATATATTTT.

The CDR3 DNA is TGTGCCACTCTGGACAGGGGGCGATCTCCTGGGTACGAGCAGTACTTC. Translated, it gives CATLDRGRSPGYEQYF. The chain couples TRBV19 to TRBJ2-7; 11 bases line up with TRBD1. The J segment lost 4 bases and the V segment lost 10 bases, leaving 15 bases of the junction unmatched. The CDR3 consists of 16 residues. CDR1 and CDR2 (germline): LNHDA, SQIVND (reference sequence).

The chain joins TRBV19 to TRBJ2-7, with 10 bases lining up with TRBD1. Germline CDR1 LNHDA, CDR2 SQIVND (reference sequence). Trimming at V came to 4 bases and at J to 6 bases, leaving 9 bases not matched to a gene. This CDR3 has 15 amino acids. The DNA for the CDR3 is TGTGCCAGTAGTACAACGACAGGGGGCGCGTCCGAGCAGTACTTC. Translation gives CASSTTTGGASEQYF.

The rearrangement joins TRBV11-2 to TRBJ1-2, with D possibly TRBD1 on 6 matching bases. The CDR3 is made up of 14 amino acids. CDR1 SGHAT and CDR2 FQNNGV come from the germline V gene. Trimming took off 3 bases at V and 5 bases at J, with 13 bases between the two ends. The CDR3 DNA reads TGTGCCAGCAGCTTCAGGGGTGGTAGATATGGCTACACCTTC. Protein: CASSFRGGRYGYTF.

The chain couples TRBV11-2 to TRBJ2-4; D may be TRBD1 (6 bases). Germline CDR1 and CDR2: SGHAT and FQNNGV. This CDR3 has 15 residues. V was cut by 1 base and J by 1 base, with 8 bases left in between. DNA for the CDR3: TGTGCCAGCAGCTTAGTGGGGGCCGCCAAAAACATTCAGTACTTC. Amino acids: CASSLVGAAKNIQYF.

This chain joins TRBV2 and TRBJ2-3; 8 bases are shared with TRBD2. CDR3 length: 15 amino acids. CDR1 is SNHLY, CDR2 FYNNEI, per germline. Unmatched junction bases numbered 4, after V lost 3 bases and J lost 2 bases. The DNA of the CDR3 is TGTGCCAGCAGTGACCCGGGGGGGCCCACAGATACGCAGTATTTT. Amino acids: CASSDPGGPTDTQYF.

This clone was counted between two and nine times. The rearrangement joins TRBV5-1 to TRBJ1-3; 7 bases fit TRBD1. The junction had 5 bases not matched to a gene; V was cut back by 0 bases and J by 2 bases. The CDR3 is 16 amino acids. The V gene's germline CDR1 is SGHRS and CDR2 YFSETQ. The CDR3 spells CASSLDRGSTGNTIYF. DNA of the CDR3: TGCGCCAGCAGCTTGGACAGGGGTAGCACTGGAAACACCATATATTTT.